The 4 T cell receptor beta chains given below trace back to one sample, sequenced in a study of blood T cell repertoires in COVID-19. Data came from immunoSEQ multiplex PCR; TCRdb stores just in-frame clones and leaves some out. The table has 380,000 or so clones, around 90% seen once. The specimen sequenced was PBMCs or T cells enriched from blood (not recorded which). Receptor source: a middle-aged woman with acute COVID-19.

The chain combines TRBV6-1 with TRBJ2-7; 8 bases are shared with TRBD2. The junction had 8 bases not matched to a gene; V was cut back by 2 bases and J by 2 bases. The CDR3 spans 16 residues. Per germline, CDR1 MNHNS and CDR2 SASEGT. The CDR3 coding sequence is TGTGCCAGCAGTGAAAGGCGGGGGGCCCTTCCCTACGAGCAGTACTTC. The encoded protein is CASSERRGALPYEQYF.

The V and J genes are TRBV7-9 and TRBJ2-3, with a possible D match to TRBD1 (7 bases). The V gene lost 1 base and the J gene lost 0 bases, with 17 bases spanning the gap. This CDR3 has 18 residues. CDR1 is SEHNR, CDR2 FQNEAQ, per germline (reference sequence). This CDR3 is CASSLVGAGGTSTDTQYF. DNA for the CDR3: TGTGCCAGCAGCTTAGTGGGAGCAGGGGGGACTAGCACAGATACGCAGTATTTT.

This clone was counted a single time. The chain couples TRBV6-1 to TRBJ2-1, with D unresolved. Trimming took off 2 bases at V and 10 bases at J, with 9 bases between the two ends. This CDR3 has 12 residues. From germline, CDR1 is MNHNS and CDR2 SASEGT. The CDR3 loop is CASSELVSEQFF. The DNA for the CDR3 is TGTGCCAGCAGTGAACTAGTCAGCGAGCAGTTCTTC.

This sequence joins TRBV12-3 or TRBV12-4 and TRBJ1-5, with D unresolved. The CDR3 runs 13 residues. V lost 1 base and J 9 bases, leaving 10 bases between the germline ends. CDR3 nucleotides: TGTGCCAGCAGTTTAGGAGGCGGGCGGCCCCAGCATTTT. Translating gives CASSLGGGRPQHF.